This is a list of T cell receptor beta chains from one sample in a study of T cell changes during pregnancy in multiple sclerosis. Measured with immunoSEQ multiplex PCR; TCRdb has only the in-frame clones, and not every one. The sample has about 69,000 clones; approximately 91% are singletons. Sequences were derived from peripheral blood, sampled in the third trimester of pregnancy. These receptors came from a female donor with multiple sclerosis, enrolled in a pregnancy study. Both conserved end residues are part of each CDR3. D genes are given only for firm matches. Size is omitted from some rows. Given values are once, few, many or a class for expanded clones.

cdr3_length | j_call | d_call | v_call | clone_size | cdr3_aa | cdr3_nt
16 | TRBJ2-7 | TRBD2 | TRBV25-1 | - | CASSESGGLAAYEQYF | TGTGCCAGCAGTGAATCTGGTGGACTAGCCGCTTACGAGCAGTACTTC
15 | TRBJ1-2 | - | TRBV19 | - | CASSIVHRTNYGYTF | TGTGCCAGTAGTATAGTTCACAGAACTAACTATGGCTACACCTTC
16 | TRBJ2-5 | TRBD1 | TRBV18 | - | CASSPFRDRAEETQYF | TGTGCCAGCTCACCATTCCGGGACAGGGCAGAGGAGACCCAGTACTTC
15 | TRBJ2-7 | - | TRBV19 | - | CASSMGGQGLYEQYF | TGTGCCAGTAGTATGGGCGGGCAGGGGTTGTACGAGCAGTACTTC
15 | TRBJ2-1 | - | TRBV5-6 | - | CASSPTPFSYNEQFF | TGTGCCAGCAGCCCAACACCATTCTCCTACAATGAGCAGTTCTTC
14 | TRBJ1-2 | - | TRBV19 | - | CASSIVQLNYGYTF | TGTGCCAGTAGTATAGTACAGCTTAACTATGGCTACACCTTC
15 | TRBJ2-3 | TRBD2 | TRBV7-2 | - | CASSLSGGNTDTQYF | TGTGCCAGCAGCTTAAGCGGGGGGAACACAGATACGCAGTATTTT
13 | TRBJ1-5 | - | TRBV19 | - | CASSTTGNQPQHF | TGTGCCAGTAGTACAACAGGCAATCAGCCCCAGCATTTT
11 | TRBJ1-2 | - | TRBV20-1 | - | CSARDHSGYTF | TGCAGTGCTAGAGATCACAGTGGCTACACCTTC
16 | TRBJ2-5 | TRBD2 | TRBV5-1 | - | CASSFRLAGVQETQYF | TGCGCCAGCAGCTTTCGACTAGCGGGGGTCCAAGAGACCCAGTACTTC
13 | TRBJ1-2 | - | TRBV7-8 | - | CASSPTGNYGYTF | TGTGCCAGCAGCCCAACAGGGAACTATGGCTACACCTTC
14 | TRBJ2-3 | - | TRBV10-3 | - | CAISRGVTTDTQYF | TGTGCCATCAGTCGCGGGGTAACCACAGATACGCAGTATTTT
13 | TRBJ1-2 | - | TRBV7-2 | - | CASNWGGTGGYTF | TGTGCCAGCAACTGGGGGGGGACTGGGGGCTACACCTTC
12 | TRBJ2-7 | - | TRBV15 | - | CATSRDSYEQYF | TGTGCCACCAGCAGAGACAGTTACGAGCAGTACTTC
16 | TRBJ2-3 | - | TRBV4-3 | few | CASSQSPAERTDTQYF | TGCGCCAGCAGCCAATCCCCTGCGGAGCGCACAGATACGCAGTATTTT
13 | TRBJ1-2 | TRBD1 | TRBV2 | - | CASLRQGTYGYTF | TGTGCCAGCCTCAGACAGGGAACCTATGGCTACACCTTC
16 | TRBJ2-3 | TRBD2 | TRBV7-9 | - | CASSRRGTTYADTQYF | TGTGCCAGCAGCCGACGGGGGACTACGTATGCAGATACGCAGTATTTT
15 | TRBJ1-1 | - | TRBV6-1 | once | CASSTYPTGDAEAFF | TGTGCCAGCAGCACTTACCCGACGGGGGACGCTGAAGCTTTCTTT
15 | TRBJ2-1 | TRBD2 | TRBV2 | once | CASSDGLAGDNEQFF | TGTGCCAGCAGTGACGGACTAGCGGGGGACAATGAGCAGTTCTTC
16 | TRBJ1-6 | TRBD1 | TRBV4-1 | - | CASSSAGTGGNSPLHF | TGCGCCAGCAGCTCGGCCGGGACAGGAGGTAATTCACCCCTCCACTTT
19 | TRBJ2-3 | TRBD1 | TRBV5-1 | - | CASSPDQRTGVFLGDTQYF | TGCGCCAGCAGCCCGGATCAAAGGACAGGGGTCTTTTTGGGAGATACGCAGTATTTT
15 | TRBJ2-2 | TRBD2 | TRBV28 | - | CASSTGLGHTGELFF | TGTGCCAGCAGTACGGGACTAGGACACACCGGGGAGCTGTTTTTT
14 | TRBJ2-1 | TRBD1 | TRBV5-6 | - | CASPTGGKYNEQFF | TGTGCCAGCCCGACAGGGGGCAAATACAATGAGCAGTTCTTC